This TCR beta chain originates from a study of tumor-infiltrating lymphocytes in primary liver carcinoma. It was from around 18-30 mg of unsorted bulk tissue that RNA and DNA were co-extracted. Germline CDR1 and CDR2: SEHNR and FQNEAQ (reference sequence). With 5 bases removed from V and 0 bases from J, the gap between germline ends came to 16 bases. There are 17 residues in the CDR3. The investigators made TCR beta cDNA from roughly 0.55 ug total RNA, using a constant-region primer. Three-round nested multiplex PCR performed with slightly modified ARM-PCR produced the TCR beta libraries. A C-beta reverse primer was combined with TRBV1-TRBV30 forward primers in the first two PCR rounds, and each round had about 10 cycles. In TCRdb, the multiplex PCR reads were re-called with MiXCR into one record per CDR3 protein. The table has approximately 120,000 distinct CDR3 sequences, roughly three fifths seen once.

The sample holds many counts of this clonotype. The chain links TRBV7-9 to TRBJ2-2; D is perhaps TRBD1 (6 bases). The sequenced material came from liver tumor tissue from sampling region 3. Subset noted: tumor region T3, left-lateral pole. The TCR was taken from a woman aged 60-70 years with primary liver carcinoma and hepatitis B virus infection. For the CDR3, the DNA is TGTGCCAGCAGCCCCCAGGGGACAAGGGCGAACACCGGGGAGCTGTTTTTT. It encodes CASSPQGTRANTGELFF.